The 11 T cell receptor beta chains in this list originate from one sample, sequenced in a study of blood T cell repertoires in COVID-19. Clones were read by immunoSEQ multiplex PCR, and TCRdb kept only the in-frame ones, dropping some. The sample lists hundreds of thousands of clones, about 90% seen once, with about 1.6% in the top ten. The sample was peripheral blood. The receptors were gathered from a woman in her forties who had recovered from COVID-19.

This chain links TRBV7-9 with TRBJ2-7; tentatively, D is TRBD1 (6 bases). The germline V gene has CDR1 SEHNR and CDR2 FQNEAQ (reference sequence). This CDR3 has 17 residues. Trimming took 7 bases from V and 0 from J, leaving 22 bases between them. As DNA, the CDR3 is TGTGCCAGCACCCCCCGTCCCAGGGGCTCCAGCTCCTACGAGCAGTACTTC. As protein: CASTPRPRGSSSYEQYF.

The gene calls are TRBV5-1 and TRBJ1-1, with 9 positions matching TRBD1. The junction had 7 bases not matched to a gene; V was cut back by 4 bases and J by 6 bases. This CDR3 is built from 14 residues. Germline V gives CDR1 SGHRS, CDR2 YFSETQ. The CDR3 bases are TGCGCCAGCAGCACGGGACAGGGAGGGGCTGAAGCTTTCTTT. Protein product: CASSTGQGGAEAFF.

The chain carries TRBV6-1 and TRBJ2-3; 9 nucleotides match TRBD2. V gave up 1 base and J gave up 1 base; unmatched junction bases: 9. The CDR3 has 18 residues. Germline CDR1 MNHNS, CDR2 SASEGT. CDR3 sequence (DNA): TGTGCCAGCAGTGAAGGAGCGGGGGGCCTCTCGGGCACAGATACGCAGTATTTT. The encoded protein is CASSEGAGGLSGTDTQYF.

The chain joins TRBV15 to TRBJ1-5; TRBD1 matches 7 bases. Germline-derived CDR1 and CDR2 are LNHNV and YYDKDF (reference sequence). This CDR3 is 18 amino acids long. The V segment lost 1 base and the J segment 0 bases; nucleotides outside the gene matches: 9. CDR3 coding DNA: TGTGCCACCAGCAGAGGAATCAGGGGGACTTATAGCAATCAGCCCCAGCATTTT. It encodes CATSRGIRGTYSNQPQHF.

This sequence joins TRBV7-3 and TRBJ1-5; D perhaps matches TRBD1 (6 bases). Trimming pared 1 base from V and 6 bases from J, leaving 10 bases between. Germline CDR1 and CDR2: SGHTA and FQGTGA. This CDR3 spans 14 amino acids. The CDR3 region is CASSLRGRGQPQHF. The CDR3 nucleotides read TGTGCCAGCAGCTTAAGGGGGCGAGGTCAGCCCCAGCATTTT. Looking up the rest from reference TRBV7-3 and TRBJ1-5 gives the full variable domain: GAGVSQTPSNKVTEKGKYVELRCDPISGHTALYWYRQSLGQGPEFLIYFQGTGAADDSGLPNDRFFAVRPEGSVSTLKIQRTERGDSAVYLCASSLRGRGQPQHFGDGTRLSIL.

This sequence joins TRBV7-9 and TRBJ1-3, with 7 nucleotides matching TRBD1. V was pared by 6 bases and J by 0 bases, with 2 bases of the junction left unmatched. CDR1 SEHNR and CDR2 FQNEAQ come from the germline V gene (reference sequence). The CDR3 covers 14 residues. The CDR3 DNA reads TGTGCCAGCAGGGACAGGAACTCTGGAAACACCATATATTTT. Translated: CASRDRNSGNTIYF.

This chain uses TRBV5-4 with TRBJ2-7; 8 nucleotides align to TRBD2. This CDR3 has 14 residues. The germline V gene encodes CDR1 SGHNT and CDR2 YYREEE (reference sequence). With 4 bases clipped from V and 0 bases from J, the junction kept 3 bases outside the gene matches. CDR3 residues: CASSLGLGSYEQYF. The CDR3 DNA reads as TGTGCCAGCAGCCTGGGACTAGGCTCCTACGAGCAGTACTTC.

This clone was counted ten times or more. The genes are TRBV27 and TRBJ1-6, with D uncertain. CDR1 is MNHEY, CDR2 SMNVEV, per germline (reference sequence). This CDR3 region has 14 residues. V lost 10 bases, J lost 8 bases, and 18 bases lay in between. The CDR3 bases are TGTGCCACCAGAGGAGGAGTGTGGTATTCACCCCTCCACTTT. Translated, it gives CATRGGVWYSPLHF.

This clone was seen a single time. V usage is TRBV2 and J usage is TRBJ1-5; TRBD1 aligns across 8 bases. The CDR3 length is 14 residues. V trimming: 5 bases; J trimming: 6 bases; junction bases outside the gene matches: 6. In germline, CDR1 is SNHLY, CDR2 FYNNEI. The CDR3 DNA is TGTGCCAGCAGTAAGGACAGGGCGGGTCAGCCCCAGCATTTT. Translation gives CASSKDRAGQPQHF.

The chain is built from TRBV12-3 or TRBV12-4 and TRBJ2-1; TRBD1 is a possible D gene (5 bases). V lost 3 bases and J 6 bases, leaving 9 bases between the germline ends. CDR3 length equals 13 residues. As DNA, the CDR3 is TGTGCCAGCAGTTTCAGGGTTGTCAATGAGCAGTTCTTC. Protein: CASSFRVVNEQFF.

The rearrangement joins TRBV19 to TRBJ1-1, with D possibly TRBD1 on 6 matching bases. Germline CDR1 and CDR2: LNHDA and SQIVND (reference sequence). There are 16 residues in the CDR3. With 0 bases removed from V and 6 bases from J, the gap between germline ends came to 17 bases. The CDR3 DNA reads as TGTGCCAGTAGTATAGACAGGGGACATTCAGGCGCTGAAGCTTTCTTT. Protein product: CASSIDRGHSGAEAFF.